The 31 T cell receptor beta chains below come from one sample, sequenced in a study of T cell responses to AZD1222 COVID-19 vaccine. Clones were sequenced by immunoSEQ multiplex PCR, and TCRdb holds only the in-frame ones, with some missing. Of 160,000 or so clones in the sample, 85% to 90% were seen once. The sample in question was peripheral blood, obtained 28 days after the second AZD1222 dose. These receptors came from an adult who received the AZD1222 COVID-19 vaccine.

The chain carries TRBV7-9 and TRBJ1-3, with D perhaps matching TRBD1 (5 bases). This CDR3 is built from 16 residues. Germline CDR1 and CDR2: SEHNR and FQNEAQ (reference sequence). V was pared by 3 bases and J by 0 bases, with 12 bases between. The CDR3 coding sequence is TGTGCCAGCAGCTTCATCAAGACAGACTCTGGAAACACCATATATTTT. Translated, it gives CASSFIKTDSGNTIYF.

This chain joins TRBV2 and TRBJ2-2; D is possibly TRBD1 (5 bases). Germline values: CDR1 SNHLY, CDR2 FYNNEI. The CDR3 is 16 residues long. Trimming removed 6 bases at V and 6 bases at J, with 20 bases between. The CDR3 reads CASRPTGRAASGELFF. The CDR3 nucleotides are TGTGCCAGCAGACCAACAGGTCGCGCTGCATCCGGGGAGCTGTTTTTT.

The rearrangement uses TRBV6-2 or TRBV6-3 and TRBJ2-1; weak D call: TRBD1 (5 bases). The CDR3 consists of 13 residues. In germline, CDR1 is MNHEY, CDR2 SVGEGT. V was cut by 1 base and J by 7 bases, with 8 bases left in between. CDR3 loop: CASSYYRLNEQFF. The CDR3 DNA is TGTGCCAGCAGTTACTACAGGTTGAATGAGCAGTTCTTC.

This clone was observed a few times. The chain employs TRBV9 and TRBJ1-2; D is uncertain. CDR3 length equals 14 residues. Trimming stripped 3 bases from V and 2 bases from J, with 11 bases between. Germline V lookup: CDR1 SGDLS, CDR2 YYNGEE. The CDR3 here is CASSASEGNYGYTF. CDR3 nucleotide sequence: TGTGCCAGCAGCGCTTCAGAAGGAAACTATGGCTACACCTTC.

This clone has only one observation. The genes are TRBV5-1 and TRBJ1-1; D is unclear. Per germline, CDR1 SGHRS and CDR2 YFSETQ. The germline V and J ends were trimmed by 2 bases and 2 bases, with 10 bases remaining between them. The length of the CDR3 is 14 residues. The CDR3 DNA reads TGCGCCAGCAGCTTTAGGACGGCAAACACTGAAGCTTTCTTT. As protein: CASSFRTANTEAFF.

This clone was picked up one time. The chain has TRBV7-2 and TRBJ2-7, with D maybe TRBD2 (5 bases). The CDR3 runs 13 residues. The ends were cut back, 5 bases at V and 4 bases at J, with 12 bases in the middle. Germline loops: CDR1 SGHTA, CDR2 FQGNSA. The DNA for the CDR3 is TGTGCCAGCAGCCTAAGCGGAAAATACGAGCAGTACTTC. It specifies CASSLSGKYEQYF.

This chain joins TRBV2 and TRBJ1-1, with a possible D match to TRBD1 (5 bases). The CDR3 contains 14 residues. V was trimmed by 7 bases and J by 5 bases, leaving 17 bases between them. In germline, CDR1 is SNHLY, CDR2 FYNNEI. The CDR3 DNA sequence: TGTGCCAGCACTCTGACAGATCCTCGGACTGAAGCTTTCTTT. Translating it yields CASTLTDPRTEAFF.

J is TRBJ2-7 and V is TRBV4-2; 9 bases map to TRBD1. The CDR3 contains 16 residues. Trimming removed 3 bases from V and 2 bases from J; junction bases left unmatched: 8. CDR1 is LGHNA, CDR2 YNFKEQ, per germline. CDR3 coding DNA: TGTGCCAGCAGCCACCAACGACAGGGGGTAGCCTACGAGCAGTACTTC. Residues: CASSHQRQGVAYEQYF.

This clone is medium-sized within its sample. The chain couples TRBV7-8 to TRBJ1-1; D gene unclear. The germline V and J ends were trimmed by 4 bases and 1 base, with 1 base remaining between them. Germline CDR1 and CDR2: SGHVS and FQNEAQ. The CDR3 is 11 amino acids. The CDR3 sequence is CASSWNTEAFF. CDR3 coding DNA: TGTGCCAGCAGCTGGAACACTGAAGCTTTCTTT.

V usage is TRBV6-2 or TRBV6-3 and J usage is TRBJ2-2, with D perhaps matching TRBD2 (6 bases). Germline V CDR1 and CDR2: MNHEY, SVGEGT. This CDR3 contains 15 residues. V was pared by 0 bases and J by 8 bases, with 13 bases between. The CDR3 reads CASSYSASGTGELFF. For the CDR3, the DNA is TGTGCCAGCAGTTACTCGGCATCTGGGACTGGGGAGCTGTTTTTT.

On this clone itself: The same CDR3 is also encoded by other DNA sequences in this sample. The chain has TRBV27 and TRBJ1-5, with D maybe TRBD1 (5 bases). Germline V gives CDR1 MNHEY, CDR2 SMNVEV (reference sequence). This CDR3 region has 13 residues. Trimming removed 3 bases from V and 2 bases from J, with 5 bases in between. The chain's CDR3 is CASSLTGNQPQHF. As DNA, the CDR3 is TGTGCCAGCAGTTTGACAGGCAATCAGCCCCAGCATTTT.

This chain connects TRBV7-9 to TRBJ2-1; D ambiguous. Germline V gene sequence: CDR1 SEHNR, CDR2 FQNEAQ (reference sequence). This CDR3 is built from 11 residues. Between the trimmed V and J ends, which lost 1 base and 9 bases, there was a span of 4 bases. The CDR3 DNA reads TGTGCCAGCAGCTTAGTTCGTGAGCAGTTCTTC. Translated, it gives CASSLVREQFF.

In this sample, this clone turned up a few times. The genes are TRBV7-3 and TRBJ2-7, with D unresolved. Germline assignment: CDR1 SGHTA and CDR2 FQGTGA. V gave up 1 base and J gave up 6 bases, with 10 bases separating them. The CDR3 totals 13 residues. DNA of the CDR3: TGTGCCAGCAGCTTAATAAGGGATGGCGAGCAGTACTTC. Amino acids: CASSLIRDGEQYF.

This clone came up a few times. The chain has TRBV13 and TRBJ2-6; 7 bases agree with TRBD2. Germline values: CDR1 PRHDT, CDR2 FYEKMQ (reference sequence). V lost 5 bases to trimming and J lost 2 bases; unmatched junction nucleotides: 3. The CDR3 spans 15 residues. The CDR3 sequence is CASSRSGAGANVLTF. CDR3 nucleotide sequence: TGTGCCAGCAGCCGGAGCGGGGCTGGGGCCAACGTCCTGACTTTC.

The chain combines TRBV7-9 with TRBJ1-3; 10 bases map to TRBD1. V lost 5 bases, J lost 2 bases, and 12 bases stayed unmatched. This CDR3 is built from 18 residues. Germline assignment: CDR1 SEHNR and CDR2 FQNEAQ (reference sequence). The DNA for the CDR3 is TGTGCCAGCAGCCCCGGGACAGGGGACCTCGTTGCTGGAAACACCATATATTTT. Translating gives CASSPGTGDLVAGNTIYF.

CDR3 residues: CASSQARRSYTF. CDR3 DNA sequence: TGTGCCAGCAGCCAAGCACGGAGGAGCTACACCTTC. The chain has TRBV3-1 (or the pseudogene TRBV3-2) and TRBJ1-2, with D unresolved. CDR1 and CDR2 (germline): LGHDT, YNNKEL (reference sequence). The germline V and J ends were trimmed by 1 base and 9 bases, with 9 bases remaining between them. The CDR3 sequence is 12 residues long.

The genes are TRBV6-5 and TRBJ1-2; 7 bases match TRBD1. Trimming at V came to 5 bases and at J to 10 bases, leaving 4 bases not matched to a gene. Germline CDR1 reads MNHEY; CDR2 reads SVGAGI. The CDR3 is 11 residues long. CDR3 DNA: TGTGCCAGCAGTCAGGGACAGTCCTACACCTTC. Its protein product is CASSQGQSYTF.

The V gene is TRBV5-4, the J gene TRBJ2-3; 9 bases match TRBD1. In germline, CDR1 is SGHNT, CDR2 YYREEE (reference sequence). This CDR3 is 14 amino acids long. Germline trimming cut 5 bases from V and 3 bases from J; bases unmatched to any gene: 4. In nucleotides, the CDR3 is TGTGCCAGCAGACGGGACAGGGCGACAGATACGCAGTATTTT. This encodes CASRRDRATDTQYF.

This clone was observed once. This sequence joins TRBV27 and TRBJ1-6; 9 bases match TRBD1. The junction had 6 bases not matched to a gene; V was cut back by 8 bases and J by 10 bases. The CDR3 sequence is 13 residues long. The germline V gene has CDR1 MNHEY and CDR2 SMNVEV (reference sequence). The CDR3 sequence: CASGQGNISPLHF. The DNA of the CDR3 is TGTGCCAGCGGACAGGGGAATATATCACCCCTCCACTTT.

This chain uses TRBV4-2 with TRBJ1-1; D remains unclear. Germline CDR1 is LGHNA and CDR2 is YNFKEQ. The V and J ends lost 1 base and 6 bases respectively, with 9 bases between them. The CDR3 totals 13 residues. Here the CDR3 DNA reads TGTGCCAGCAGCCAAGGGTTTCGTCCTGAAGCTTTCTTT. Residues: CASSQGFRPEAFF.

The chain has TRBV7-9 and TRBJ2-7, with 9 bases fitting TRBD1. With 11 bases clipped from V and 4 bases from J, the junction kept 6 bases outside the gene matches. The germline V gene has CDR1 SEHNR and CDR2 FQNEAQ (reference sequence). This CDR3 is built from 12 residues. The CDR3 loop reads CAGGQGGYEQYF. CDR3 nucleotides: TGTGCCGGGGGACAGGGAGGTTACGAGCAGTACTTC.

The rearrangement links TRBV6-1 to TRBJ1-1; unclear D gene. Germline-derived CDR1 and CDR2 are MNHNS and SASEGT. V was cut by 3 bases and J by 2 bases, with 7 bases left in between. The CDR3 is 13 residues long. DNA of the CDR3: TGTGCCAGCAGTGAGTTCACCAACACTGAAGCTTTCTTT. This gives the protein CASSEFTNTEAFF.

The chain couples TRBV6-6 to TRBJ1-2; D gene uncertain. Germline lookup yields CDR1 MNHNY and CDR2 SVGAGI (reference sequence). The CDR3 consists of 13 residues. Trimming cost V 4 bases and J 5 bases, with 11 bases left between them. CDR3 in amino acids: CASSLRDGYGYTF. CDR3 nucleotides: TGTGCCAGCAGTTTACGAGACGGTTATGGCTACACCTTC.

V and J are TRBV5-1 and TRBJ1-6; the D is unclear. Germline V CDR1 and CDR2: SGHRS, YFSETQ. The length of the CDR3 is 13 residues. The germline V and J ends were trimmed by 5 bases and 5 bases, with 8 bases remaining between them. In DNA, the CDR3 is TGCGCCAGCAGAGCAGCGAATAATTCACCCCTCCACTTT. This encodes CASRAANNSPLHF.

J is TRBJ2-1 and V is TRBV27, with unresolved D. Per germline, CDR1 MNHEY and CDR2 SMNVEV (reference sequence). V dropped 6 bases and J dropped 2 bases, with 14 bases sitting between them. This CDR3 is 15 amino acids long. The CDR3 DNA is TGTGCCAGCAGAGCACAAGGAGTGGCCTACAATGAGCAGTTCTTC. Encoded protein: CASRAQGVAYNEQFF.

The chain has TRBV7-9 and TRBJ1-4; D is perhaps TRBD1 (5 bases). The CDR3 is made up of 14 amino acids. The germline CDR1 and CDR2 sequences are SEHNR and FQNEAQ (reference sequence). The germline V and J ends were trimmed by 3 bases and 7 bases, with 12 bases remaining between them. The CDR3 loop is CASSFPGTGEKLFF. The CDR3 nucleotides read TGTGCCAGCAGCTTCCCCGGGACGGGTGAAAAACTGTTTTTT.

The chain joins TRBV7-9 to TRBJ1-1; no clear D gene. The CDR3 consists of 14 residues. The V end lost 7 bases, the J end lost 1 base, and 13 bases lay between the germline ends. CDR1 is SEHNR and CDR2 is FQNEAQ in the germline V gene (reference sequence). The CDR3 DNA reads TGTGCCAGCAAATGGTCTACGGCGAACACTGAAGCTTTCTTT. Translating it yields CASKWSTANTEAFF.

The V and J genes are TRBV29-1 and TRBJ2-7, with D maybe TRBD2 (6 bases). Per germline, CDR1 SQVTM and CDR2 ANQGSEA. Trimming pared 6 bases from V and 5 bases from J, leaving 20 bases between. This CDR3 comprises 14 residues. The CDR3 sequence is CSVGRYAGSDEQYF. CDR3 coding DNA: TGCAGCGTCGGACGCTATGCGGGATCGGACGAGCAGTACTTC.

J is TRBJ1-6 and V is TRBV12-5; D is undetermined. CDR1 is LGHNT and CDR2 is FRNRAP in the germline V gene. The length of the CDR3 is 12 residues. V was clipped by 5 bases and J by 7 bases, with 6 bases between them. In DNA, the CDR3 is TGTGCTAGTGGTCTAGAAAATTCACCCCTCCACTTT. Protein product: CASGLENSPLHF.

V gene TRBV20-1 combines with J gene TRBJ2-3; possibly TRBD2 for D (6 bases). The CDR3 consists of 16 residues. Germline V gene lookup returns CDR1 DFQATT and CDR2 SNEGSKA (reference sequence). V was clipped by 3 bases and J by 6 bases, with 22 bases between them. This CDR3 is CSASGFEGRGWDTQYF. The DNA of the CDR3 is TGCAGTGCTAGTGGTTTCGAAGGTCGGGGGTGGGATACGCAGTATTTT.

This chain uses TRBV21-1 with TRBJ2-7. TRBV21-1 is a pseudogene locus. The CDR3 sequence is 13 residues long. The CDR3 coding sequence is TGTGCCAGCAGCAAAGCGCGGCAGGACGAGCAGTACTTC. As protein: CASSKARQDEQYF.